This T cell receptor beta chain was captured in a study of identifying expanded T cells in peripheral blood. A word on this clone: The antigen remains undetermined.

Some clones are missing from TCRdb's copy, which holds only in-frame ones; the method was immunoSEQ multiplex PCR. Of about 86,000 clones listed, approximately 85% are singletons. Collection occurred without any documented infections or immune events in donors. V shed 4 bases, J shed 7 bases, and the junction held 9 bases outside the gene matches. CDR1 MNHNS and CDR2 SASEGT come from the germline V gene. This CDR3 spans 15 amino acids. General study results and limits: Clone count variance between approximately two-week samples rose with total template count. Over about two and four weeks, about 15 and 19 clones changed, versus more than 1 between replicates.

The chain is built from TRBV6-1 and TRBJ1-4; 7 bases map to TRBD1. The source of this sequence is a person aged 18 to 75 in good health. The sequenced sample was blood. CDR3 residues: CASSGRQGSVEKLFF. CDR3 in DNA: TGTGCCAGCAGTGGCCGACAGGGAAGTGTTGAAAAACTGTTTTTT.